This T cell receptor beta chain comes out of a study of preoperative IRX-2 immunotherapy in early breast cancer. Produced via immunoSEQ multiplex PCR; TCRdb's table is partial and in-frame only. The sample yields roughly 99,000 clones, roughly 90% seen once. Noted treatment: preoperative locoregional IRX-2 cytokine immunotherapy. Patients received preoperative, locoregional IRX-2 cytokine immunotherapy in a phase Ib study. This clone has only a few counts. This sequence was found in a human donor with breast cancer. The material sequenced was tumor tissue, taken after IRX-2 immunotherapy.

DNA of the CDR3: TGTGCCAGCAGCTCCGGGACAGGGGGCGCAGCTTTCTTT. Protein product: CASSSGTGGAAFF. V usage is TRBV7-1 and J usage is TRBJ1-1, with 12 bases fitting TRBD1. TRBV7-1 is sorted into the ORF group, with uncertain function. CDR3 length equals 13 residues. V was pared by 3 bases and J by 10 bases, with 3 bases of the junction left unmatched.